This T cell receptor (beta chain) was sequenced for a study of monozygotic twins with inflammatory bowel disease. Study-level results: Limited power may explain why concordant and discordant twins showed no difference in repertoire similarity.

TCRdb re-called the 5' RACE reads; one entry per CDR3 protein, DNA not given. The sample's table shows approximately 380,000 distinct CDR3 sequences. On this clonotype itself: The target antigen is unknown.

Per the germline V gene, CDR1 is MGHDK and CDR2 is SYGVNS. The CDR3 totals 17 residues. The chain employs TRBV25-1 and TRBJ1-2; TCRdb returns TRBD1, unconfirmable since there is no DNA. The receptor was derived from a human donor with ulcerative colitis or Crohn's disease, or a healthy co-twin of an affected twin (not recorded which). The material sequenced was blood. The CDR3 sequence is CASSDPVSGQENYGYTF.